This TCR beta chain was retrieved from a study of blood T cell repertoires in COVID-19. Study at large: Samples came from the United States, Italy and Spain, spanning acute and convalescent COVID-19. T cells, B-cell-depleted T cells, or PBMCs provided the cDNA or gDNA that served as material.

Germline assignment: CDR1 KGHDR and CDR2 SFDVKD. The CDR3 contains 14 residues. The germline V and J ends were trimmed by 4 bases and 5 bases, with 11 bases remaining between them. As processed by the authors: Quantification of nucleated cells was approximated via reference gene primer amplification. Clones were sequenced by immunoSEQ multiplex PCR, and TCRdb holds only the in-frame ones, with some missing. V, J and clone size are those of that table, while D and trimming were read from the DNA. Among 55,000 to 85,000 clones listed, around 85% were seen once. The rearrangement uses TRBV24-1 and TRBJ2-1, with D perhaps TRBD1 (6 bases). Sequenced: peripheral blood. The origin of this receptor is a human donor in a cohort sampled during active COVID-19. The CDR3 bases are TGTGCCACCAGTGAGGCTAGGGACAACAATGAGCAGTTCTTC. Protein product: CATSEARDNNEQFF.